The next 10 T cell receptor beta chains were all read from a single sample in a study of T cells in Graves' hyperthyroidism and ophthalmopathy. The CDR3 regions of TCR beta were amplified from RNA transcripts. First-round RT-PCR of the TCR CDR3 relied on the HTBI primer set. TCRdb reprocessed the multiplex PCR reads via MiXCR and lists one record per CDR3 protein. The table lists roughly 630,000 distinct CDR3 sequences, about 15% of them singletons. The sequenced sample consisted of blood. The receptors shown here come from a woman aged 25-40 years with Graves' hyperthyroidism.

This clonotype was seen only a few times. The CDR3 sequence: CASRNRARNTEAFF. The CDR3 DNA sequence: TGCGCCAGCCGAAACAGGGCCCGGAACACTGAAGCTTTCTTT. The V call is TRBV10-2, the J call TRBJ1-1; TRBD1 might be the D (6 bases). The CDR3 loop spans 14 amino acids. Germline CDR1 WSHSY, CDR2 SAAADI. V shed 8 bases and J shed 1 base, with 14 bases lying between them.

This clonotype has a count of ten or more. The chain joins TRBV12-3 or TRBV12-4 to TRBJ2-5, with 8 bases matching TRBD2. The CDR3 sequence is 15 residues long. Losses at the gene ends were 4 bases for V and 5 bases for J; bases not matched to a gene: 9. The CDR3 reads CASSWDGTGGETQYF. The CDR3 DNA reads TGTGCCAGCAGTTGGGATGGGACGGGAGGGGAGACCCAGTACTTC.

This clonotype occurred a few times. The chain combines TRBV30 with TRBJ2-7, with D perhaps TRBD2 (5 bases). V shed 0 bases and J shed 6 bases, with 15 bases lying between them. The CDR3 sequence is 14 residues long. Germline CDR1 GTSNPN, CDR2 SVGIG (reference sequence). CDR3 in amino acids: CAWSVMASPVEQYF. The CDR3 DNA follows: TGTGCCTGGAGTGTAATGGCTAGCCCGGTCGAGCAGTACTTC.

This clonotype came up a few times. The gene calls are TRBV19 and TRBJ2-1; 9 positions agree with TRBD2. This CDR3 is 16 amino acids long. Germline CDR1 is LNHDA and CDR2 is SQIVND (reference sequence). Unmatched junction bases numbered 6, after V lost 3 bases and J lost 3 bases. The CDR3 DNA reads TGTGCCAGTAGTATGCCGGTTAGCGGGAGCTACAATGAGCAGTTCTTC. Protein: CASSMPVSGSYNEQFF.

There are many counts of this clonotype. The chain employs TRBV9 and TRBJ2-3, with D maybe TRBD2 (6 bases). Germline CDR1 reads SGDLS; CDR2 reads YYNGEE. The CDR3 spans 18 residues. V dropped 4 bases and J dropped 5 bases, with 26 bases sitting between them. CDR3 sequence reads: CASSSTFRDSLSGDTQYF. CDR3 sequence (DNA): TGTGCCAGCAGCTCCACTTTCAGGGACTCTTTGAGTGGAGATACGCAGTATTTT.

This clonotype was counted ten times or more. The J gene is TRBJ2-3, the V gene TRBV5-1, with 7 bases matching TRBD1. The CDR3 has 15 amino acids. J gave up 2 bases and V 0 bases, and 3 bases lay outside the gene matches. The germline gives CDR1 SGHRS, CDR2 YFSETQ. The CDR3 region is CASSLGDSHTDTQYF. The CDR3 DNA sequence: TGCGCCAGCAGCTTGGGGGACAGCCACACAGATACGCAGTATTTT.

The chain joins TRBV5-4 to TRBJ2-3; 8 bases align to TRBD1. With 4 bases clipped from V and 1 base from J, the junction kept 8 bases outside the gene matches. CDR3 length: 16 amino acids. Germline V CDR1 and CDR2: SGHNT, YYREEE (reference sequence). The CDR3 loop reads CASSPNTGQGTDTQYF. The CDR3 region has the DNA TGTGCCAGCAGCCCGAACACGGGACAGGGCACAGATACGCAGTATTTT.

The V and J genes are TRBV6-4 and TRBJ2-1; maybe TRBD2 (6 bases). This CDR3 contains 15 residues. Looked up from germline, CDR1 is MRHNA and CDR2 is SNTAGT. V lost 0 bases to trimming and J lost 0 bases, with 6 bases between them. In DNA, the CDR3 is TGTGCCAGCAGTGACTCTAGCGGCTCCTACAATGAGCAGTTCTTC. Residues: CASSDSSGSYNEQFF.

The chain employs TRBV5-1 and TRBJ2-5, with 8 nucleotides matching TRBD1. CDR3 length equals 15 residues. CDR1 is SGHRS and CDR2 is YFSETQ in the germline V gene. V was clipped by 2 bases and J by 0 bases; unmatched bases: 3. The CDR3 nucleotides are TGCGCCAGCAGCTTCGGACAGGGCTACCAAGAGACCCAGTACTTC. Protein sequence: CASSFGQGYQETQYF.

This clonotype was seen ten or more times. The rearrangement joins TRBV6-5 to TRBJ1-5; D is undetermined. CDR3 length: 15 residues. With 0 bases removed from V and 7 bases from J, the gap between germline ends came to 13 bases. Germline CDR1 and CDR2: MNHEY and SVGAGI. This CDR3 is CASSYSMYVRQPQHF. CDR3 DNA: TGTGCCAGCAGTTACTCGATGTATGTGCGGCAGCCCCAGCATTTT.